These 23 T cell receptor beta chains came from one sample sequenced in a study of T-cell memory formation after mild COVID-19 (dated by TCRdb to about 2021). To prepare the library, 5' RACE was applied. This sample was sequenced with an Illumina NovaSeq 6000. The public sequencing data were trimmed at Q25 with fastp and processed into clonotypes with MiXCR by TCRdb, which kept only in-frame beta chains. Each record represents a unique CDR3 protein, reported with the most common genes and DNA among its rows. Across this sample there are hundreds of thousands of distinct CDR3 sequences, with about a sixth seen only once. 20% to 25% of the sample is in the top ten clones. The sequencing sample was made of PBMCs or a T cell subset sorted from them (not recorded which). These TCRs come from a man between 18 and 35 years old who had mild COVID-19 (a few samples of this study predate the infection). The sample titles of this study are shuffled in the database, so cell type and time point are left out; the donor was told from shared clones.

The rearrangement links TRBV5-1 to TRBJ2-5, with 13 bases lining up with TRBD2. The length of the CDR3 is 14 residues. The germline gives CDR1 SGHRS, CDR2 YFSETQ. Losses at the gene ends were 4 bases for V and 5 bases for J; bases not matched to a gene: 2. DNA for the CDR3: TGCGCCAGCAGCAAGGGACTAGCGGGGGAGACCCAGTACTTC. Its translation: CASSKGLAGETQYF.

CDR3 DNA sequence: TGCGCCAGCAGCAACGGACTAGCGGGGGGCACAGATACGCAGTATTTT. Its protein product is CASSNGLAGGTDTQYF. The V and J genes are TRBV5-1 and TRBJ2-3, with 13 bases lining up with TRBD2. This CDR3 is 16 amino acids long. In germline, CDR1 is SGHRS, CDR2 YFSETQ. Unmatched junction bases numbered 3, after V lost 4 bases and J lost 1 base.

CDR3 DNA: TGCGCCAGCAGCCCAGGGACAGCCGATAGGGAGACCCAGTACTTC. This sequence encodes CASSPGTADRETQYF. The chain links TRBV5-1 to TRBJ2-5; 7 bases are a match to TRBD1. V gave up 4 bases and J gave up 5 bases; unmatched junction bases: 11. The CDR3 is 15 residues long. CDR1 is SGHRS and CDR2 is YFSETQ in the germline V gene.

V usage is TRBV7-8 and J usage is TRBJ2-5; a possible D gene is TRBD2 (6 bases). Trimming left V 5 bases short and J 4 bases short, with 20 bases between. In germline, CDR1 is SGHVS, CDR2 FQNEAQ. The CDR3 runs 16 residues. The CDR3 is CASSTRPEGHGETQYF. The CDR3 DNA reads TGTGCCAGCAGCACACGCCCGGAGGGCCACGGAGAGACCCAGTACTTC.

The chain is built from TRBV20-1 and TRBJ2-1; no firm D call. Germline loops: CDR1 DFQATT, CDR2 SNEGSKA (reference sequence). The V end lost 5 bases, the J end lost 5 bases, and 19 bases lay between the germline ends. The CDR3 is 15 residues long. CDR3 sequence: CSALPPRRLNNEQFF. The DNA for the CDR3 is TGCAGTGCTCTCCCCCCGCGGCGACTGAACAATGAGCAGTTCTTC.

The sample holds a few counts of this clonotype. The rearrangement links TRBV6-5 to TRBJ2-6; D may be TRBD1 (6 bases). V was clipped by 6 bases and J by 4 bases, with 10 bases between them. The CDR3 runs to 14 residues. Germline CDR1 reads MNHEY; CDR2 reads SVGAGI. The CDR3 is CASRRGSGANVLTF. The CDR3 DNA follows: TGTGCCAGCAGAAGGGGGTCCGGGGCCAACGTCCTGACTTTC.

This clonotype was recorded only once. The V call is TRBV27, the J call TRBJ2-6; no reliable D call. CDR3 length equals 15 residues. V was cut by 7 bases and J by 1 base, with 11 bases left in between. Germline CDR1 reads MNHEY; CDR2 reads SMNVEV (reference sequence). CDR3 residues: CASTRSPSGANVLTF. CDR3 nucleotide sequence: TGTGCCAGCACTCGCAGCCCATCTGGGGCCAACGTCCTGACTTTC.

This chain connects TRBV7-9 to TRBJ2-1; 9 bases map to TRBD2. In germline, CDR1 is SEHNR, CDR2 FQNEAQ (reference sequence). The CDR3 totals 16 residues. V shed 1 base, J shed 7 bases, and the junction held 8 bases outside the gene matches. CDR3 bases: TGTGCCAGCAGCTTAGGGGCGGGAGGGGCGCGAAATGAGCAGTTCTTC. This sequence encodes CASSLGAGGARNEQFF.

The sample holds a few counts of this clonotype. The chain recombines TRBV7-6 with TRBJ1-2; 7 nucleotides match TRBD1. The trim removed 8 bases at V and 5 bases at J, leaving 14 bases unmatched. The germline V gene encodes CDR1 SGHVS and CDR2 FNYEAQ. This CDR3 has 15 residues. The CDR3 coding sequence is TGTGCCAGCCTCCCTTGGGTAGGGGGCGCTTATGGCTACACCTTC. Translation: CASLPWVGGAYGYTF.

The rearrangement links TRBV7-2 to TRBJ2-2; D is possibly TRBD1 (6 bases). This CDR3 contains 17 residues. Per the germline V gene, CDR1 is SGHTA and CDR2 is FQGNSA. The V and J ends lost 6 bases and 5 bases respectively, with 22 bases between them. CDR3 in amino acids: CASSFSVGQRFTGELFF. CDR3 coding DNA: TGTGCCAGCAGTTTTTCTGTAGGACAGCGCTTTACCGGGGAGCTGTTTTTT.

The rearrangement links TRBV20-1 to TRBJ2-7; 13 nucleotides match TRBD2. The germline CDR1 and CDR2 sequences are DFQATT and SNEGSKA (reference sequence). The CDR3 runs 13 residues. Trimming took 6 bases from V and 4 from J; bases not matched to a gene: 3. The CDR3 region has the DNA TGCAGTGCGAAGACTAGCGGGGGGTACGAGCAGTACTTC. Its translation is CSAKTSGGYEQYF.

The J gene is TRBJ1-1, the V gene TRBV10-2; D uncertain. CDR3 length: 13 residues. Germline V gene sequence: CDR1 WSHSY, CDR2 SAAADI. Between the trimmed V and J ends, which lost 2 bases and 1 base, there was a span of 5 bases. CDR3 sequence: CASSEIENTEAFF. In nucleotides, the CDR3 is TGCGCCAGCAGTGAGATCGAGAACACTGAAGCTTTCTTT.

The chain combines TRBV5-1 with TRBJ1-2, with D unresolved. Germline V CDR1 and CDR2: SGHRS, YFSETQ. Deletions cut 1 base from V and 2 bases from J, with 9 bases between. The CDR3 totals 14 residues. The DNA for the CDR3 is TGCGCCAGCAGCTTGACCGATGTCAACTATGGCTACACCTTC. This encodes CASSLTDVNYGYTF.

This clonotype was detected a few times. The genes are TRBV28 and TRBJ2-3, with 13 bases matching TRBD2. Per germline, CDR1 MDHEN and CDR2 SYDVKM. Trimming at V came to 6 bases and at J to 2 bases, leaving 5 bases not matched to a gene. The CDR3 consists of 16 residues. The CDR3 here is CASSKGLAGTTDTQYF. CDR3 sequence (DNA): TGTGCCAGCAGCAAGGGACTAGCGGGGACCACAGATACGCAGTATTTT. Full variable domain (outside the CDR3, taken from reference TRBV28 and TRBJ2-3): DVKVTQSSRYLVKRTGEKVFLECVQDMDHENMFWYRQDPGLGLRLIYFSYDVKMKEKGDIPEGYSVSREKKERFSLILESASTNQTSMYLCASSKGLAGTTDTQYFGPGTRLTVL.

This chain connects TRBV7-9 to TRBJ2-2; 8 nucleotides agree with TRBD1. Losses at the gene ends were 5 bases for V and 0 bases for J; bases not matched to a gene: 5. CDR1 is SEHNR and CDR2 is FQNEAQ in the germline V gene (reference sequence). The CDR3 covers 16 residues. The CDR3 coding sequence is TGTGCCAGCAGCAAACAGGGGGACTCGAACACCGGGGAGCTGTTTTTT. It yields the protein CASSKQGDSNTGELFF.

This clonotype was picked up a small number of times. The chain joins TRBV30 to TRBJ1-5; D is uncertain. This CDR3 contains 13 residues. CDR1 is GTSNPN and CDR2 is SVGIG in the germline V gene (reference sequence). V was trimmed by 0 bases and J by 6 bases, leaving 9 bases between them. In DNA, the CDR3 is TGTGCCTGGAGTGTACCGGGCGTTCAGCCCCAGCATTTT. Protein: CAWSVPGVQPQHF.

This clonotype appeared a few times. This rearrangement joins TRBV9 to TRBJ1-1; TRBD1 aligns across 7 bases. With V trimmed by 0 bases and J by 12 bases, 5 bases remained unmatched. The CDR3 length is 12 residues. From germline, CDR1 is SGDLS and CDR2 YYNGEE. DNA for the CDR3: TGTGCCAGCAGCGTAGAAGGGACAGAGCCTTTCTTT. This gives the protein CASSVEGTEPFF.

This clonotype was found a few times. J is TRBJ1-6 and V is TRBV15; weak D call: TRBD1 (6 bases). V lost 9 bases to trimming and J lost 10 bases, with 16 bases between them. This CDR3 contains 13 residues. CDR1 is LNHNV, CDR2 YYDKDF, per germline (reference sequence). CDR3 sequence: CATGYREGSPLHF. CDR3 coding DNA: TGTGCCACGGGATACAGGGAGGGGTCACCCCTCCACTTT.

The chain joins TRBV6-2 or TRBV6-3 to TRBJ2-5; D perhaps matches TRBD1 (6 bases). This CDR3 is 12 amino acids long. V was trimmed by 6 bases and J by 3 bases, leaving 8 bases between them. Per germline, CDR1 MNHEY and CDR2 SVGEGT. Written as DNA, the CDR3 is TGTGCCAGCAGCGGACAGAAAGAGACCCAGTACTTC. Translated, it gives CASSGQKETQYF.

This sequence joins TRBV9 and TRBJ2-7; D might be TRBD1 (6 bases). Trimming removed 0 bases from V and 5 bases from J, with 9 bases in between. Germline lookup yields CDR1 SGDLS and CDR2 YYNGEE. The CDR3 runs to 13 residues. The CDR3: CASSVGGPHEQYF. The CDR3 DNA is TGTGCCAGCAGCGTAGGGGGGCCCCACGAGCAGTACTTC.

This clonotype occurred a few times. This chain uses TRBV10-3 with TRBJ2-2, with D perhaps assigned TRBD1 or TRBD2 (5 bases each). The CDR3 length is 16 residues. Trimming removed 2 bases from V and 7 bases from J, with 17 bases in between. Germline V gene sequence: CDR1 ENHRY, CDR2 SYGVKD. As DNA, the CDR3 is TGTGCCATCAGTGAGAAACGTTCGGGGCGAGGCGGGGAGCTGTTTTTT. Translation gives CAISEKRSGRGGELFF.

This chain joins TRBV12-3 or TRBV12-4 and TRBJ1-2; TRBD1 matches 8 bases. The CDR3 covers 12 residues. The ends lost 3 bases at V and 10 bases at J; junction bases unmatched: 4. Here the CDR3 DNA reads TGTGCCAGCAGTTTGACAGGGGCGCCCTACACCTTC. The encoded protein is CASSLTGAPYTF.

This chain links TRBV27 with TRBJ1-5; 7 bases line up with TRBD1. Germline V gives CDR1 MNHEY, CDR2 SMNVEV (reference sequence). Trimming removed 5 bases from V and 11 bases from J; junction bases left unmatched: 15. The CDR3 has 15 amino acids. In DNA, the CDR3 is TGTGCCAGCAGTCCGGGACAGAGGGCCTTTTGGACCCAGCATTTT. Protein product: CASSPGQRAFWTQHF.